The table lists the clone carrying this T cell receptor (beta chain) with a count of one. This sample was included in a study of T cell changes during pregnancy in multiple sclerosis. Repertoires were generated with immunoSEQ multiplex PCR, while TCRdb's copy carries only in-frame clones and drops some. Among 90,000 or so clones listed, 92% were seen once. The length of the CDR3 is 14 residues. The V and J ends lost 7 bases and 6 bases, in that order; junction bases with no gene match: 9. CDR1 is MNHEY and CDR2 is SVGAGI in the germline V gene. The sequence was collected from a female donor with multiple sclerosis, enrolled in a pregnancy study. The sequences come from peripheral blood, collected in the first trimester of pregnancy. The V call is TRBV6-5, the J call TRBJ2-5; 9 bases are shared with TRBD2. The CDR3 spells CASKQLAGVKTQYF. CDR3 bases: TGTGCCAGCAAACAATTAGCGGGAGTTAAGACCCAGTACTTC.